The rows below give T cell receptor beta chains drawn from one sample of a study of blood T cell repertoires in COVID-19. Generated by immunoSEQ multiplex PCR, the TCRdb table keeps only in-frame clones and is missing some. The sample includes about 300,000 clones, more than 85% of them seen just once. Sequencing was carried out using peripheral blood. The receptor set was obtained from a man between 65 and 85 years old with acute or convalescent COVID-19. CDR3s include the opening cysteine and the closing phenylalanine or tryptophan. The D gene is left open where the match is weak. Where a row states a size, it is once, few, many or the class of an expanded clone; other rows omit it.

j_call: TRBJ1-1; clone_size: NA; d_call: NA; v_call: TRBV5-4; cdr3_nt: TGTGCCAGCAGCCCCGCGAGGATCATGAACACTGAAGCTTTCTTT; cdr3_aa: CASSPARIMNTEAFF
j_call: TRBJ1-2; clone_size: few; d_call: TRBD1; v_call: TRBV5-5; cdr3_nt: TGTGCCAGCAGCTTGTCAGCGCGACAGGGGGCGACCGGCTACACCTTC; cdr3_aa: CASSLSARQGATGYTF
j_call: TRBJ2-7; clone_size: once; d_call: NA; v_call: TRBV18; cdr3_nt: TGTGCCAGCTCACCAGCGGCCTCCTACGAGCAGTACTTC; cdr3_aa: CASSPAASYEQYF
j_call: TRBJ2-7; clone_size: NA; d_call: TRBD2; v_call: TRBV7-2; cdr3_nt: TGTGTCAGCAGCTTTAGCTGGACTAGCGGGGTTCCCTACGAGCAGTACTTC; cdr3_aa: CVSSFSWTSGVPYEQYF
j_call: TRBJ1-1; clone_size: NA; d_call: TRBD1; v_call: TRBV7-2; cdr3_nt: TGTGCCAGCAGCTTAGCCGGGACAGCGAACACTGAAGCTTTCTTT; cdr3_aa: CASSLAGTANTEAFF
j_call: TRBJ2-5; clone_size: NA; d_call: NA; v_call: TRBV7-2; cdr3_nt: TGTGCCAGCAGCTCGACGGGGGAAGAGACCCAGTACTTC; cdr3_aa: CASSSTGEETQYF
j_call: TRBJ2-1; clone_size: NA; d_call: NA; v_call: TRBV7-8; cdr3_nt: TGTGCCAGCAGCCGGGGCGGGGGCATGTACAATGAGCAGTTCTTC; cdr3_aa: CASSRGGGMYNEQFF
j_call: TRBJ1-5; clone_size: NA; d_call: NA; v_call: TRBV2; cdr3_nt: TGTGCCAGCAGCGTACAGGGAATGAATCAGCCCCAGCATTTT; cdr3_aa: CASSVQGMNQPQHF
j_call: TRBJ2-3; clone_size: NA; d_call: TRBD2; v_call: TRBV4-3; cdr3_nt: TGCGCCAGCAGCTCAAGCGGGGGGGGCACAGATACGCAGTATTTT; cdr3_aa: CASSSSGGGTDTQYF
j_call: TRBJ1-1; clone_size: NA; d_call: NA; v_call: TRBV7-2; cdr3_nt: TGTGCCAGCAGCCCGCAGCCGGGAGGCACTGAAGCTTTCTTT; cdr3_aa: CASSPQPGGTEAFF
j_call: TRBJ2-3; clone_size: once; d_call: TRBD1; v_call: TRBV5-4; cdr3_nt: TGTGCCAGCAGCTTGGAGGGACAGGGTACAGATACGCAGTATTTT; cdr3_aa: CASSLEGQGTDTQYF
j_call: TRBJ1-2; clone_size: NA; d_call: TRBD1; v_call: TRBV7-9; cdr3_nt: TGTGCCAGCAGCCAGGACAGGGTGAATGGCTACACCTTC; cdr3_aa: CASSQDRVNGYTF
j_call: TRBJ2-3; clone_size: NA; d_call: TRBD2; v_call: TRBV7-2; cdr3_nt: TGTGCCAGCAGCACCCGGACTAGCGGGAGGGCGGATACGCAGTATTTT; cdr3_aa: CASSTRTSGRADTQYF
j_call: TRBJ2-7; clone_size: once; d_call: TRBD2; v_call: TRBV3-1/TRBV3-2; cdr3_nt: TGTGCCAGCAGCCAAGCGGGGGGATTAGCCTACGAGCAGTACTTC; cdr3_aa: CASSQAGGLAYEQYF
j_call: TRBJ2-2; clone_size: NA; d_call: NA; v_call: TRBV10-3; cdr3_nt: TGTGCCATCAGTGATCGGCAGGTGAACACCGGGGAGCTGTTTTTT; cdr3_aa: CAISDRQVNTGELFF
j_call: TRBJ1-4; clone_size: NA; d_call: TRBD1; v_call: TRBV7-8; cdr3_nt: TGTGCCAGCAGCTTACAGGGGGCGGGTGAAAAACTGTTTTTT; cdr3_aa: CASSLQGAGEKLFF
j_call: TRBJ2-7; clone_size: NA; d_call: TRBD1; v_call: TRBV6-6; cdr3_nt: TGTGCCAGCAGTTACTCAGGACAGGGTCCCTACGAGCAGTACTTC; cdr3_aa: CASSYSGQGPYEQYF
j_call: TRBJ1-5; clone_size: NA; d_call: TRBD1; v_call: TRBV28; cdr3_nt: TGTGCCAGCAGTTTTCAGAGGGGGCGAAGTTCCAATCAGCCCCAGCATTTT; cdr3_aa: CASSFQRGRSSNQPQHF
j_call: TRBJ2-2; clone_size: NA; d_call: NA; v_call: TRBV27; cdr3_nt: TGTGCCAGCAGTTGGGGAGGGGGGTCGAGCACCGGGGAGCTGTTTTTT; cdr3_aa: CASSWGGGSSTGELFF
j_call: TRBJ2-7; clone_size: NA; d_call: NA; v_call: TRBV7-2; cdr3_nt: TGTGCCAGCAGCTTCGAAGGCGGAGTGTGGAACGAGCAGTACTTC; cdr3_aa: CASSFEGGVWNEQYF
j_call: TRBJ1-5; clone_size: NA; d_call: NA; v_call: TRBV2; cdr3_nt: TGTGCCAGCAGTGAACAAACGACAGAACAGCCCCAGCATTTT; cdr3_aa: CASSEQTTEQPQHF
j_call: TRBJ1-1; clone_size: NA; d_call: NA; v_call: TRBV29-1; cdr3_nt: TGCAGCGTTCGTTCACAGCTGAACACTGAAGCTTTCTTT; cdr3_aa: CSVRSQLNTEAFF
j_call: TRBJ2-3; clone_size: NA; d_call: NA; v_call: TRBV27; cdr3_nt: TGTGCCAGCAGTTTAATGAGACAGCTGACCACAGATACGCAGTATTTT; cdr3_aa: CASSLMRQLTTDTQYF
j_call: TRBJ2-4; clone_size: once; d_call: NA; v_call: TRBV7-2; cdr3_nt: TGTGCCAGCAGCTTAATAACGGGCAGGGGAAGAACCAAAAACATTCAGTACTTC; cdr3_aa: CASSLITGRGRTKNIQYF
j_call: TRBJ2-1; clone_size: NA; d_call: TRBD2; v_call: TRBV5-5; cdr3_nt: TGTGCCAGCAGCACCCGACTAGCGGGAGCCTACAATGAGCAGTTCTTC; cdr3_aa: CASSTRLAGAYNEQFF
j_call: TRBJ2-3; clone_size: NA; d_call: NA; v_call: TRBV4-1; cdr3_nt: TGCGCCAGCGGTTTATCCACAGGGACAGATACGCAGTATTTT; cdr3_aa: CASGLSTGTDTQYF
j_call: TRBJ1-6; clone_size: NA; d_call: NA; v_call: TRBV4-2; cdr3_nt: TGTGCCAGCAGCCAAGATAAAGGGGTAAATTCACCCCTCCACTTT; cdr3_aa: CASSQDKGVNSPLHF
j_call: TRBJ2-5; clone_size: NA; d_call: NA; v_call: TRBV19; cdr3_nt: TGTGCCAGTAGCCTACAGGGTACGGGGGAGACCCAGTACTTC; cdr3_aa: CASSLQGTGETQYF
j_call: TRBJ1-2; clone_size: NA; d_call: NA; v_call: TRBV27; cdr3_nt: TGTGCCAGCAGGAGCCTGACAGGAGGCGATGGCTACACCTTC; cdr3_aa: CASRSLTGGDGYTF
j_call: TRBJ1-1; clone_size: NA; d_call: NA; v_call: TRBV7-9; cdr3_nt: TGTGCCAGCAGCCCCGAGTACAGTGAATTGAACACTGAAGCTTTCTTT; cdr3_aa: CASSPEYSELNTEAFF
j_call: TRBJ2-2; clone_size: NA; d_call: TRBD2; v_call: TRBV18; cdr3_nt: TGTGCCAGCTCACCACGGGAGGGCTTGAACACCGGGGAGCTGTTTTTT; cdr3_aa: CASSPREGLNTGELFF
j_call: TRBJ2-3; clone_size: NA; d_call: TRBD1; v_call: TRBV13; cdr3_nt: TGTGCCAGCAGGCTGCGGACAGGGTTGGATACGCAGTATTTT; cdr3_aa: CASRLRTGLDTQYF
j_call: TRBJ1-1; clone_size: once; d_call: TRBD1; v_call: TRBV5-1; cdr3_nt: TGCGCCAGCAGCTTGCCCGTTTTAGGGGGCGCGGGCACTGAAGCTTTCTTT; cdr3_aa: CASSLPVLGGAGTEAFF
j_call: TRBJ1-1; clone_size: NA; d_call: TRBD1; v_call: TRBV28; cdr3_nt: TGTGCCAGCAGTAGACAGGGGCCTCGGTTGAAAGCTTTCTTT; cdr3_aa: CASSRQGPRLKAFF
j_call: TRBJ2-7; clone_size: NA; d_call: TRBD2; v_call: TRBV7-9; cdr3_nt: TGTGCCAGCAGCGCAGACTGGGGGGAACTAGCGGCAACCTACGAGCAGTACTTC; cdr3_aa: CASSADWGELAATYEQYF
j_call: TRBJ1-6; clone_size: NA; d_call: NA; v_call: TRBV3-1/TRBV3-2; cdr3_nt: TGTGCCAGCAGCTCGACACAGCTAAATTCACCCCTCCACTTT; cdr3_aa: CASSSTQLNSPLHF
j_call: TRBJ2-3; clone_size: NA; d_call: TRBD2; v_call: TRBV3-1/TRBV3-2; cdr3_nt: TGTGCCAGCAGCCGTAGCGGGAGTGGGAATACGCAGTATTTT; cdr3_aa: CASSRSGSGNTQYF
j_call: TRBJ2-3; clone_size: NA; d_call: TRBD2; v_call: TRBV24-1; cdr3_nt: TGTGCCACCAGTGAGGCTAGCGGAGGCACAGATACGCAGTATTTT; cdr3_aa: CATSEASGGTDTQYF
j_call: TRBJ2-5; clone_size: NA; d_call: NA; v_call: TRBV6-5; cdr3_nt: TGTGCCAGCAGTTACCACTCGAGGGAGACCCAGTACTTC; cdr3_aa: CASSYHSRETQYF
j_call: TRBJ2-1; clone_size: few; d_call: NA; v_call: TRBV7-2; cdr3_nt: TGTGCCAGCAGCTTAAGGTCAGGCAATGAGCAGTTCTTC; cdr3_aa: CASSLRSGNEQFF
j_call: TRBJ2-7; clone_size: NA; d_call: TRBD2; v_call: TRBV2; cdr3_nt: TGTGCCAGCAGTACTAGCGGGACAACGGGTGAGCAGTACTTC; cdr3_aa: CASSTSGTTGEQYF
j_call: TRBJ1-2; clone_size: NA; d_call: NA; v_call: TRBV14; cdr3_nt: TGTGCCAGCAGCCGTGGCGGCCGTTTAGGCTACACCTTC; cdr3_aa: CASSRGGRLGYTF
j_call: TRBJ1-2; clone_size: NA; d_call: NA; v_call: TRBV28; cdr3_nt: TGTGCCAGCAGCCCCCGACAGGTTTCCTATGGCTACACCTTC; cdr3_aa: CASSPRQVSYGYTF
j_call: TRBJ2-7; clone_size: NA; d_call: NA; v_call: TRBV13; cdr3_nt: TGTGCCAGCAGCTTAGGCAGACACTACGAGCAGTACTTC; cdr3_aa: CASSLGRHYEQYF
j_call: TRBJ2-2; clone_size: NA; d_call: NA; v_call: TRBV19; cdr3_nt: TGTGCCAGTAGGGTAGAGGGGGTAGGCACCGGGGAGCTGTTTTTT; cdr3_aa: CASRVEGVGTGELFF
j_call: TRBJ2-3; clone_size: NA; d_call: NA; v_call: TRBV5-3; cdr3_nt: TGTGCCAGAAGCTTGGATCGGCGGGAACAGCGTGGAAGGGTCTCAGATACGCAGTATTTT; cdr3_aa: CARSLDRREQRGRVSDTQYF
j_call: TRBJ1-5; clone_size: NA; d_call: TRBD1; v_call: TRBV4-2; cdr3_nt: TGTGCCAGCAGCCAAGATCCCCGGACCAGGGGGCACAATCAGCCCCAGCATTTT; cdr3_aa: CASSQDPRTRGHNQPQHF
j_call: TRBJ1-5; clone_size: NA; d_call: NA; v_call: TRBV19; cdr3_nt: TGTGCCAGTACCATAAGTCCCACCACTCGGTATCAGCCCCAGCATTTT; cdr3_aa: CASTISPTTRYQPQHF
j_call: TRBJ2-5; clone_size: NA; d_call: TRBD2; v_call: TRBV5-1; cdr3_nt: TGCGCCAGCAGCTTTCGGGGGGAGGGAGAGACCCAGTACTTC; cdr3_aa: CASSFRGEGETQYF
j_call: TRBJ1-6; clone_size: NA; d_call: TRBD1; v_call: TRBV6-5; cdr3_nt: TGTGCCAGCAGGGCGGACAGGATCAATAATTCACCCCTCCACTTT; cdr3_aa: CASRADRINNSPLHF
j_call: TRBJ2-7; clone_size: NA; d_call: NA; v_call: TRBV18; cdr3_nt: TGTGCCAGCTCACCAAATGCGGGCTCCTACGAGCAGTACTTC; cdr3_aa: CASSPNAGSYEQYF
j_call: TRBJ2-7; clone_size: NA; d_call: NA; v_call: TRBV4-1; cdr3_nt: TGCGCCAGCAGCCAAGGGGACAACCTTTACGAGCAGTACTTC; cdr3_aa: CASSQGDNLYEQYF
j_call: TRBJ2-1; clone_size: NA; d_call: NA; v_call: TRBV3-1/TRBV3-2; cdr3_nt: TGTGCCAGCAGCCGCACGGGGGACGATGAGCAGTTCTTC; cdr3_aa: CASSRTGDDEQFF